This T cell receptor (beta chain) was retrieved from a study of blood T cells in healthy people across ages. The wider study: There was about one barcoded beta molecule captured by template switching per two T cells.

Next came a second PCR, run for about 6 to 12 cycles, which used a sample-barcoded 5' primer along with a J-beta primer mix. Through a template-switch adaptor with 12 random nucleotides, each cDNA molecule received a tag. From the 5' RACE reads, TCRdb called clonotypes with MiXCR, one entry per CDR3 protein. This sample has over a million distinct CDR3 sequences; approximately 63% occur once, and the top ten carry over 5.5%. Trimming removed 7 bases at V and 5 bases at J, with 21 bases between. There are 16 residues in the CDR3. CDR1 is SGHAT, CDR2 FQDESV, per germline (reference sequence). This TCR derives from a man aged 18-30 years in good health. The sample comprised blood. The J gene is TRBJ2-1, the V gene TRBV11-1; D is possibly TRBD1 or TRBD2 (5 bases each). The CDR3 DNA sequence: TGTGCCAGCACCGCATATTCCGGGGCCCAGCACAATGAGCAGTTCTTC. As protein: CASTAYSGAQHNEQFF.